A single TCR beta chain is shown here with its context. This entry belongs to a study of blood T cell repertoires in COVID-19. Libraries were prepared by immunoSEQ multiplex PCR; TCRdb keeps only in-frame clonotypes and omits some of them. The repertoire consists of 150,000 to 200,000 clones, with about 82% occurring once and the leading ten covering approximately 0.97%. V lost 2 bases and J 4 bases, leaving 10 bases between the germline ends. This CDR3 region has 14 residues. The germline gives CDR1 SGHRS, CDR2 YFSETQ. Sequencing input: peripheral blood. The receptor comes from a man aged 55 to 70 with COVID-19, enrolled during active disease. The V and J genes are TRBV5-1 and TRBJ1-3; TRBD1 is a possible D gene (6 bases). The CDR3 protein is CASSLQGDGNTIYF. The CDR3, as DNA: TGCGCCAGCAGCTTACAGGGAGACGGAAACACCATATATTTT. The variable domain in full, completed from reference TRBV5-1 and TRBJ1-3, reads KAGVTQTPRYLIKTRGQQVTLSCSPISGHRSVSWYQQTPGQGLQFLFEYFSETQRNKGNFPGRFSGRQFSNSRSEMNVSTLELGDSALYLCASSLQGDGNTIYFGEGSWLTVV.